This TCR beta chain was identified in a study of tumor-infiltrating lymphocytes in oesophageal squamous cell carcinoma. The V gene's germline CDR1 is SGDLS and CDR2 YYNGEE. The J segment lost 5 bases and the V segment lost 3 bases, leaving 5 bases of the junction unmatched. This CDR3 contains 16 residues. Via MiXCR, TCRdb re-called the PCR reads, giving one row per CDR3 protein. The data show roughly 15,000 distinct CDR3 sequences, 50% seen once. Only one count was recorded for this clonotype. The sequenced material came from blood. This sequence originates from a male donor with esophageal squamous cell carcinoma. This chain uses TRBV9 with TRBJ2-1; 13 bases agree with TRBD2. DNA of the CDR3: TGTGCCAGCAGCGGACTAGCGGGAGGCCGAGACAATGAGCAGTTCTTC. It codes for CASSGLAGGRDNEQFF.